The 30 T cell receptor beta chains given below trace back to one sample, sequenced in a study of blood T cell repertoires in COVID-19. Assay: immunoSEQ multiplex PCR; the TCRdb copy retains only in-frame clones and omits some. This table has some 68,000 clones, around 91% appearing once. Sequences were obtained from peripheral blood. The receptors were sampled from a man over 45 with COVID-19, enrolled during active disease.

This clone was picked up a small number of times. This chain joins TRBV4-2 and TRBJ2-1, with D perhaps TRBD1 (5 bases). The CDR3 has 17 amino acids. The germline CDR1 and CDR2 sequences are LGHNA and YNFKEQ. Trimming shortened V by 1 base and J by 2 bases, and 15 bases separated the two germline ends. DNA of the CDR3: TGTGCCAGCAGCCAAGCTTCGAAGGGGCTCGCCTACAATGAGCAGTTCTTC. As protein: CASSQASKGLAYNEQFF.

This clone appeared once. The chain carries TRBV19 and TRBJ1-1, with D tentatively TRBD1 (6 bases). Germline V lookup: CDR1 LNHDA, CDR2 SQIVND (reference sequence). V lost 6 bases to trimming and J lost 4 bases, with 12 bases between them. The CDR3 runs to 13 residues. In DNA, the CDR3 is TGTGCCAGTAGGCTAACAGGGAGCACTGAAGCTTTCTTT. It translates to CASRLTGSTEAFF.

This clone was found once. The rearrangement joins TRBV5-5 to TRBJ1-4, with 10 bases that match TRBD1. This CDR3 is 15 amino acids long. J was trimmed by 8 bases and V by 4 bases; bases with no gene match: 8. The germline CDR1 and CDR2 sequences are SGHKS and YYEKEE (reference sequence). CDR3 sequence: CASSPMGQGSEKLFF. The CDR3 nucleotides are TGTGCCAGCAGCCCGATGGGACAGGGGAGCGAAAAACTGTTTTTT. The complete variable domain, with remaining parts taken from reference TRBV5-5 and TRBJ1-4, reads DAGVTQSPTHLIKTRGQQVTLRCSPISGHKSVSWYQQVLGQGPQFIFQYYEKEERGRGNFPDRFSARQFPNYSSELNVNALLLGDSALYLCASSPMGQGSEKLFFGSGTQLSVL.

V is TRBV27 and J is TRBJ2-2; 10 positions agree with TRBD2. The length of the CDR3 is 15 residues. The V segment lost 5 bases and the J segment 4 bases; nucleotides outside the gene matches: 4. Germline values: CDR1 MNHEY, CDR2 SMNVEV (reference sequence). CDR3 loop: CASSGRTSGTGELFF. The DNA of the CDR3 is TGTGCCAGCAGTGGCCGGACTAGCGGCACCGGGGAGCTGTTTTTT.

The chain has TRBV7-9 and TRBJ2-5; TRBD1 matches at 8 bases. V lost 0 bases to trimming and J lost 5 bases; unmatched junction nucleotides: 8. Germline V CDR1 and CDR2: SEHNR, FQNEAQ (reference sequence). The CDR3 runs 16 residues. The DNA of the CDR3 is TGTGCCAGCAGCTTAGCGGACAGGGTCGATTTGGAGACCCAGTACTTC. This gives the protein CASSLADRVDLETQYF.

The V and J genes are TRBV7-2 and TRBJ1-5; 12 bases are shared with TRBD1. Germline CDR1 and CDR2: SGHTA and FQGNSA. The V gene end was trimmed by 4 bases and the J gene end by 0 bases; junction bases not matched to a gene: 1. This CDR3 has 16 residues. The CDR3: CASSWDRGLSNQPQHF. In DNA, the CDR3 is TGTGCCAGCAGCTGGGACAGGGGGCTTAGCAATCAGCCCCAGCATTTT.

CDR3 in amino acids: CASSPGSSPRGHYNSPLHF. The CDR3 bases are TGTGCCAGCTCACCGGGAAGTTCCCCCAGGGGGCACTATAATTCACCCCTCCACTTT. This chain joins TRBV18 and TRBJ1-6; 8 positions match TRBD1. V was clipped by 3 bases and J by 3 bases; unmatched bases: 13. The germline CDR1 and CDR2 sequences are KGHSH and LQKENI. This CDR3 region has 19 residues.

V usage is TRBV5-1 and J usage is TRBJ2-3; 12 bases match TRBD1. The CDR3 extends over 16 amino acids. With V trimmed by 0 bases and J by 5 bases, 4 bases remained unmatched. Germline V CDR1 and CDR2: SGHRS, YFSETQ. The CDR3 nucleotides are TGCGCCAGCAGCTTGGGGGACAGGGGGCATAGAGATACGCAGTATTTT. It yields the protein CASSLGDRGHRDTQYF. Based on the CDR3 plus reference TRBV5-1 and TRBJ2-3, the full variable domain is KAGVTQTPRYLIKTRGQQVTLSCSPISGHRSVSWYQQTPGQGLQFLFEYFSETQRNKGNFPGRFSGRQFSNSRSEMNVSTLELGDSALYLCASSLGDRGHRDTQYFGPGTRLTVL.

This rearrangement joins TRBV25-1 to TRBJ1-2; 11 bases line up with TRBD1. The CDR3 length is 15 residues. V shed 6 bases, J shed 3 bases, and the junction held 6 bases outside the gene matches. Germline V lookup: CDR1 MGHDK, CDR2 SYGVNS. The CDR3 loop reads CASSDPGQGDYGYTF. CDR3 sequence (DNA): TGTGCCAGCAGCGATCCGGGACAGGGGGACTATGGCTACACCTTC.

The rearrangement uses TRBV5-4 and TRBJ2-3; 8 nucleotides match TRBD2. The length of the CDR3 is 14 residues. Germline V gene data show CDR1 as SGHNT and CDR2 as YYREEE (reference sequence). The ends lost 6 bases at V and 3 bases at J; junction bases unmatched: 6. CDR3 region: CASTHRGGTDTQYF. The CDR3 nucleotides are TGTGCCAGCACCCATCGGGGGGGAACAGATACGCAGTATTTT. The complete variable domain, with remaining parts taken from reference TRBV5-4 and TRBJ2-3, reads ETGVTQSPTHLIKTRGQQVTLRCSSQSGHNTVSWYQQALGQGPQFIFQYYREEENGRGNFPPRFSGLQFPNYSSELNVNALELDDSALYLCASTHRGGTDTQYFGPGTRLTVL.

In its sample, this clone was seen a few times. The chain combines TRBV27 with TRBJ1-1; 10 nucleotides agree with TRBD1. Trimming removed 6 bases from V and 0 bases from J; junction bases left unmatched: 10. The CDR3 runs to 17 residues. Germline CDR1 MNHEY, CDR2 SMNVEV (reference sequence). The CDR3 loop reads CASSPTGGFSVNTEAFF. In nucleotides, the CDR3 is TGTGCCAGCAGCCCGACAGGGGGCTTCTCTGTGAACACTGAAGCTTTCTTT.

V and J are TRBV19 and TRBJ1-5; a possible D gene is TRBD1 (6 bases). Germline CDR1 is LNHDA and CDR2 is SQIVND (reference sequence). With 6 bases removed from V and 13 bases from J, the gap between germline ends came to 19 bases. The CDR3 is 13 residues long. CDR3 DNA sequence: TGTGCCAGTAGCGACACCGGGACACGGTCACAGCATTTT. Translated: CASSDTGTRSQHF. Combining the CDR3 with reference TRBV19 and TRBJ1-5 gives the whole variable domain DGGITQSPKYLFRKEGQNVTLSCEQNLNHDAMYWYRQDPGQGLRLIYYSQIVNDFQKGDIAEGYSVSREKKESFPLTVTSAQKNPTAFYLCASSDTGTRSQHFGDGTRLSIL.

This clone was counted once. CDR3 DNA sequence: TGTGCCAGCAGCCCCCGACTAGCGGGAGGAGATACGCAGTATTTT. This codes for CASSPRLAGGDTQYF. The genes are TRBV11-2 and TRBJ2-3, with 13 bases lining up with TRBD2. J lost 5 bases, V lost 5 bases, and 4 bases had no gene match. Germline V gene lookup returns CDR1 SGHAT and CDR2 FQNNGV. CDR3 size: 15 residues.

The chain uses TRBV11-2 and TRBJ2-5; D gene unclear. The CDR3 covers 15 residues. Trimming left V 0 bases short and J 7 bases short, with 15 bases between. Germline CDR1 SGHAT, CDR2 FQNNGV. This chain's CDR3 is CASSLDFAASGTQYF. The CDR3 DNA is TGTGCCAGCAGCTTAGATTTCGCCGCCTCGGGGACCCAGTACTTC. The whole variable domain, filled in from reference TRBV11-2 and TRBJ2-5, reads EAGVAQSPRYKIIEKRQSVAFWCNPISGHATLYWYQQILGQGPKLLIQFQNNGVVDDSQLPKDRFSAERLKGVDSTLKIQPAKLEDSAVYLCASSLDFAASGTQYFGPGTRLLVL.

V usage is TRBV6-2 or TRBV6-3 and J usage is TRBJ1-1; perhaps TRBD1 as D (5 bases). CDR3 size: 14 residues. V gave up 2 bases and J gave up 4 bases, with 11 bases separating them. Germline assignment: CDR1 MNHEY and CDR2 SVGEGT. Written as DNA, the CDR3 is TGTGCCAGCAGTTACGGGTCCCAGGGCACTGAAGCTTTCTTT. This encodes CASSYGSQGTEAFF.

The chain uses TRBV10-3 and TRBJ2-1, with 8 bases identical to TRBD2. The CDR3 covers 15 residues. The V and J ends lost 3 bases and 8 bases, in that order; junction bases with no gene match: 9. Per germline, CDR1 ENHRY and CDR2 SYGVKD. DNA for the CDR3: TGTGCCATCAGTGATGAGAGCGGGAGCGGGTATGAGCAGTTCTTC. This translates into CAISDESGSGYEQFF.

There are a few counts of this clone. This chain connects TRBV20-1 to TRBJ2-7; tentatively, D is TRBD1 (5 bases). Trimming pared 3 bases from V and 2 bases from J, leaving 5 bases between. The CDR3 runs to 11 residues. Germline V gene sequence: CDR1 DFQATT, CDR2 SNEGSKA (reference sequence). CDR3 amino acids: CSARTAYEQYF. CDR3 sequence (DNA): TGCAGTGCTAGGACAGCCTACGAGCAGTACTTC.

V gene TRBV6-5 combines with J gene TRBJ1-1; D unresolved. CDR1 MNHEY and CDR2 SVGAGI come from the germline V gene. The germline V and J ends were trimmed by 0 bases and 8 bases, with 10 bases remaining between them. This CDR3 spans 13 amino acids. The CDR3 is CASSYSAVVEAFF. The CDR3 nucleotides read TGTGCCAGCAGTTACTCGGCGGTTGTGGAAGCTTTCTTT.

The table lists this clone with a few counts. The genes are TRBV4-1 and TRBJ2-7; the match to TRBD1 covers 8 bases. CDR3 length: 14 residues. J gave up 7 bases and V 3 bases, and 8 bases lay outside the gene matches. Germline values: CDR1 MGHRA, CDR2 YSYEKL. The CDR3 here is CASSQQQGVREQYF. The CDR3 region has the DNA TGCGCCAGCAGCCAGCAACAGGGGGTGCGGGAGCAGTACTTC.

This clone has just one count. The rearrangement links TRBV4-2 to TRBJ1-4; 8 bases agree with TRBD1. J lost 7 bases, V lost 2 bases, and 3 bases had no gene match. CDR3 length: 14 residues. Germline values: CDR1 LGHNA, CDR2 YNFKEQ. The CDR3 DNA reads TGTGCCAGCAGCCAACGACAGGGGATTGAAAAACTGTTTTTT. Translating it yields CASSQRQGIEKLFF.

The rearrangement links TRBV18 to TRBJ2-7, with D perhaps matching TRBD1 (6 bases). V gave up 4 bases and J gave up 3 bases, with 7 bases separating them. CDR1 and CDR2 from the germline V gene are KGHSH and LQKENI. This CDR3 spans 12 amino acids. This CDR3 reads CASSRDNYEQYF. CDR3 sequence (DNA): TGTGCCAGCTCACGGGACAACTACGAGCAGTACTTC.

This clone has a handful of counts. The gene calls are TRBV4-2 and TRBJ1-4, with 8 bases identical to TRBD1. Germline V gene data show CDR1 as LGHNA and CDR2 as YNFKEQ. V shed 2 bases, J shed 4 bases, and the junction held 6 bases outside the gene matches. CDR3 length: 16 amino acids. In DNA, the CDR3 is TGTGCCAGCAGCCAACGACAGGGGATGGGTAATGAAAAACTGTTTTTT. Its protein product is CASSQRQGMGNEKLFF.

The rearrangement links TRBV5-1 to TRBJ2-2; possible D gene TRBD2, 6 bases. CDR1 is SGHRS and CDR2 is YFSETQ in the germline V gene. The length of the CDR3 is 15 residues. The V gene lost 1 base and the J gene lost 5 bases, with 12 bases spanning the gap. CDR3 in amino acids: CASSLPGSGTGELFF. CDR3 nucleotide sequence: TGCGCCAGCAGCTTGCCCGGGAGCGGGACCGGGGAGCTGTTTTTT.

This chain links TRBV12-3 or TRBV12-4 with TRBJ1-1; D uncertain. This CDR3 is 12 amino acids long. Trimming shortened V by 5 bases and J by 11 bases, and 15 bases separated the two germline ends. CDR3 DNA sequence: TGTGCCAGCAGTCATACATCACTCGGGGCTTTCTTT. It translates to CASSHTSLGAFF.

This clone was seen a single time. The V call is TRBV6-1, the J call TRBJ1-5; D unclear. Trimming took 1 base from V and 6 from J, leaving 7 bases between them. The germline CDR1 and CDR2 sequences are MNHNS and SASEGT. The CDR3 runs to 13 residues. CDR3 sequence reads: CASSEDPSQPQHF. DNA of the CDR3: TGTGCCAGCAGTGAAGACCCCAGTCAGCCCCAGCATTTT.

This clone appeared a single time. The V and J genes are TRBV28 and TRBJ1-5; 11 bases match TRBD1. The CDR3 covers 16 residues. Trimming at V came to 6 bases and at J to 6 bases, leaving 10 bases not matched to a gene. CDR1 MDHEN and CDR2 SYDVKM come from the germline V gene. CDR3 loop: CASREPGQGVTQPQHF. The CDR3 DNA reads as TGTGCCAGCAGGGAACCGGGACAGGGGGTCACTCAGCCCCAGCATTTT.

The V gene is TRBV3-1 (or the pseudogene TRBV3-2), the J gene TRBJ1-5; D gene uncertain. V gave up 1 base and J gave up 8 bases, with 9 bases separating them. The CDR3 spans 13 residues. Germline V CDR1 and CDR2: LGHDT, YNNKEL (reference sequence). The CDR3 sequence is CASSQVTGEPQHF. The CDR3 DNA sequence: TGTGCCAGCAGCCAAGTTACTGGTGAGCCCCAGCATTTT.

The rearrangement uses TRBV9 and TRBJ2-3, with D perhaps matching TRBD2 (5 bases). Deletions cut 7 bases from V and 1 base from J, with 13 bases between. The germline gives CDR1 SGDLS, CDR2 YYNGEE. This CDR3 is 14 amino acids long. CDR3 DNA sequence: TGTGCCAGCGGGAGCGGTACCCGCACAGATACGCAGTATTTT. Translation gives CASGSGTRTDTQYF.

This clone has a single count. The J gene is TRBJ2-1, the V gene TRBV18; a weak D match, TRBD2 (6 bases). The V end lost 2 bases, the J end lost 4 bases, and 18 bases lay between the germline ends. The germline V gene encodes CDR1 KGHSH and CDR2 LQKENI. This CDR3 comprises 17 residues. The CDR3 bases are TGTGCCAGCTCACCAGGGGGTTCGGGACTTAAATACAATGAGCAGTTCTTC. Its translation: CASSPGGSGLKYNEQFF.

This chain links TRBV2 with TRBJ1-2; D unclear. The V end was cut by 4 bases, the J end by 1 base, with 10 bases between. The CDR3 totals 14 residues. Germline assignment: CDR1 SNHLY and CDR2 FYNNEI. The CDR3 reads CASSATALNYGYTF. CDR3 bases: TGTGCCAGCAGTGCTACAGCCCTTAACTATGGCTACACCTTC. Full variable domain (missing parts from reference TRBV2 and TRBJ1-2): EPEVTQTPSHQVTQMGQEVILRCVPISNHLYFYWYRQILGQKVEFLVSFYNNEISEKSEIFDDQFSVERPDGSNFTLKIRSTKLEDSAMYFCASSATALNYGYTFGSGTRLTVV.